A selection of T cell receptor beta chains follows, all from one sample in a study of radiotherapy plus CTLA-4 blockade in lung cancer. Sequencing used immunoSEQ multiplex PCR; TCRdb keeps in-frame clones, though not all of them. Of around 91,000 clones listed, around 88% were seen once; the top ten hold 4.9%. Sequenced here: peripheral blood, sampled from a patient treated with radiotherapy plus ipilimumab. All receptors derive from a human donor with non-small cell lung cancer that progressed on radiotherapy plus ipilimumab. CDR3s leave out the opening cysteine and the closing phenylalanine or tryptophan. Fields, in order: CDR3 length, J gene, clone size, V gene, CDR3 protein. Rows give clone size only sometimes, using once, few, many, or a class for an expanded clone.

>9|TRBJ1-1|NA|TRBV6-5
ASTEGYEAF
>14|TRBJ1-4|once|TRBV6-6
ASSYWVGQGGEKLF
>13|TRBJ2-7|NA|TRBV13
ASSPGGGLSYEQY
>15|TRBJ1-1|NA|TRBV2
ANSEMTGKGTRTEAF
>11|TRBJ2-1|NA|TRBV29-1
SVETGGTNEQF
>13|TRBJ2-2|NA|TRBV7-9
ASSLSLANTGELF
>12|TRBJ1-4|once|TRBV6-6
ASSYGGVREKLF
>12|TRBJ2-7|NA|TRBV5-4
ASSLGTGLYEQY
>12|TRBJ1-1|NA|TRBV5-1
ASSLSWVNTEAF
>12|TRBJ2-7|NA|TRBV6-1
ASRRTLSSYEQY
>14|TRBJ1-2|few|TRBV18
ASSPGAQGASYGYT
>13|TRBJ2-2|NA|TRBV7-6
ASSPRQANTGELF
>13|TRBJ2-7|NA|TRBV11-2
ASSEGLAGAYEQY
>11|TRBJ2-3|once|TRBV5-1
ASSPLVADTQY
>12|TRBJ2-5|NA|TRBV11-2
ASSRGLNQETQY
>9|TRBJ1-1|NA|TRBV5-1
ASSKGYRAF
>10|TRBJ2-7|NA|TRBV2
ASTPVGTGQY
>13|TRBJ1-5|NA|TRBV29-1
SVATGQGPNQPQH
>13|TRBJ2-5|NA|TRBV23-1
ASSQSKGERETQY
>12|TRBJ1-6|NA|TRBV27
ASSPMGGSAPLH
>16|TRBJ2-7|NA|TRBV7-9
ASSPLPPGLASSYEQY
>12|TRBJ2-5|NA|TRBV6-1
ASSEALGWETQY
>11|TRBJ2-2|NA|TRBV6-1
ASPPGDTGELF
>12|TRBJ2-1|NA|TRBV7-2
ASSLGPLYNEQF
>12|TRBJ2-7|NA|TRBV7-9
ASSFEPAGGPIN
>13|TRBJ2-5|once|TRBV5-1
ASSLGASSQETQY
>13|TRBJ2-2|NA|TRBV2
ASRISGGPTGELF
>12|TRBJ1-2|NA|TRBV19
ASSKSGTGYGYT
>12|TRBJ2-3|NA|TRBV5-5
ASSLLGDTDTQY
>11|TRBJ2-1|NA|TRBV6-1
ASKKGSYNEQF
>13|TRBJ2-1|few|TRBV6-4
ASTPEAGGYNEQF
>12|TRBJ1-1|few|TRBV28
ASTPPRRNTEAF
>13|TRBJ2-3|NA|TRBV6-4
ASSVSGIPHATQY
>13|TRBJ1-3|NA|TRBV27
ASSAGASSGNTIY
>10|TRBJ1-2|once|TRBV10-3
AISDPYYGYT
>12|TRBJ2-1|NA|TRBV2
ASSGRFYRNEQF
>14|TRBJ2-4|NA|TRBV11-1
ASSMGGARLKNIQY
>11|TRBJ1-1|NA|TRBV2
ASRGDRNTEAF
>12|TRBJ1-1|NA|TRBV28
ASTVGGVATEAF
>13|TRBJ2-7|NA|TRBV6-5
ASSYPAGGRREQY
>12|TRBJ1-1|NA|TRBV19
ASSPQGAWTEAF
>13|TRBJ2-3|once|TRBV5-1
ASSLWQPGAGTQY